This T cell receptor beta chain was sequenced for a study of blood T cell repertoires in COVID-19. Cohorts were assigned according to the clinical history that participants reported. V shed 4 bases and J 6 bases; nucleotides not matched to a gene: 9. This CDR3 is 15 amino acids long. Per the germline V gene, CDR1 is SGDLS and CDR2 is YYNGEE. Original analysis: Reference gene primers were amplified, and this amplification served to estimate nucleated cell counts. Sequenced by immunoSEQ multiplex PCR; TCRdb stores in-frame clones only, minus some. The V and J calls and clone size come from that table; D and trimming were worked out from the DNA. This table has about 280,000 clones, roughly 90% appearing once.

The V and J genes are TRBV9 and TRBJ1-4; TRBD1 matches at 7 bases. The specimen was PBMCs or T cells enriched from blood (not recorded which). The clonotype originates from a woman aged 55-69 years who had recovered from COVID-19. DNA for the CDR3: TGTGCCAGCAGCCCTACAGGGGACGACCATGAAAAACTGTTTTTT. It is translated as CASSPTGDDHEKLFF.